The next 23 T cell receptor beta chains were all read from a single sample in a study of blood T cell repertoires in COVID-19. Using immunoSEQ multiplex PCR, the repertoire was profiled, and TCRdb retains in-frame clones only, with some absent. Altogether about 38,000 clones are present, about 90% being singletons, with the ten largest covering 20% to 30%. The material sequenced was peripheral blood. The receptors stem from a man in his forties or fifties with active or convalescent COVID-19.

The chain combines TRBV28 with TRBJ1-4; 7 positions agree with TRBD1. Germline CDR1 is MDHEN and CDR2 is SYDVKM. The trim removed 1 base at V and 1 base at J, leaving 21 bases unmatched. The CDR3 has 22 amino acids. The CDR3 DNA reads TGTGCCAGCAGTTTATTTTTCGGGACAACGGGCCGGACAGGCGGAACTAATGAAAAACTGTTTTTT. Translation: CASSLFFGTTGRTGGTNEKLFF.

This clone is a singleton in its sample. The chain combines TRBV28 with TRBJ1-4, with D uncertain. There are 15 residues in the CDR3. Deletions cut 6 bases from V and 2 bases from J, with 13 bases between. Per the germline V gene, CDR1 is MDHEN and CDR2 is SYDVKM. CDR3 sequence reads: CASRGRRWTNEKLFF. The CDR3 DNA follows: TGTGCCAGCAGAGGGAGAAGGTGGACTAATGAAAAACTGTTTTTT.

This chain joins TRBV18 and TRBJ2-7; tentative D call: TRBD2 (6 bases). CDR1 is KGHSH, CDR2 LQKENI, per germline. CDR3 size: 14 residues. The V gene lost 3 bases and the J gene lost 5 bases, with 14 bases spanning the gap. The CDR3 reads CASSPDSGLHEQYV. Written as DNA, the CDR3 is TGTGCCAGCTCACCGGATTCGGGACTCCACGAGCAGTACGTC.

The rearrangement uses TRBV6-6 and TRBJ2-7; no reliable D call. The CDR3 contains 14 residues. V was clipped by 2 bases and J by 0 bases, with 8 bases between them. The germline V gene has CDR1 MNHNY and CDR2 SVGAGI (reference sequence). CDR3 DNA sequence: TGTGCCAGCAGTTACGTTGGCAACTCCTACGAGCAGTACTTC. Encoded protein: CASSYVGNSYEQYF.

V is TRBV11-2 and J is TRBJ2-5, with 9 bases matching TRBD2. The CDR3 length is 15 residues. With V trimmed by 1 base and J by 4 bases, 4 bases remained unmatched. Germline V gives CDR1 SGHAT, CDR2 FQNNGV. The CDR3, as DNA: TGTGCCAGCAGCTTAGTAGGCGGGGGGGCAGAGACCCAGTACTTC. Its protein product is CASSLVGGGAETQYF. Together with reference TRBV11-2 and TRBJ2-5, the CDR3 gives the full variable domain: EAGVAQSPRYKIIEKRQSVAFWCNPISGHATLYWYQQILGQGPKLLIQFQNNGVVDDSQLPKDRFSAERLKGVDSTLKIQPAKLEDSAVYLCASSLVGGGAETQYFGPGTRLLVL.

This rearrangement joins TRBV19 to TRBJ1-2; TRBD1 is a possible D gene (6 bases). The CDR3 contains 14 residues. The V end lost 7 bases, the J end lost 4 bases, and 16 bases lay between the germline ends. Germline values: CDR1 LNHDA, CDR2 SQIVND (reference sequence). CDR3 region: CASIPQGHGYGYTF. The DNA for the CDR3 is TGTGCCAGTATCCCCCAGGGGCACGGCTATGGCTACACCTTC.

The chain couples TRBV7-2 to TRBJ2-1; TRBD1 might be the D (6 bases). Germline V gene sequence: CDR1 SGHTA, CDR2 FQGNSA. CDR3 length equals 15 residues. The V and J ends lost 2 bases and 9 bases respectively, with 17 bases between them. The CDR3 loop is CASSLIAKGVGEQFF. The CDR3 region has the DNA TGTGCCAGCAGCTTAATAGCGAAGGGGGTGGGTGAGCAGTTCTTC. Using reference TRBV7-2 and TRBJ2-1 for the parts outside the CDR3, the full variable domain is GAGVSQSPSNKVTEKGKDVELRCDPISGHTALYWYRQSLGQGLEFLIYFQGNSAPDKSGLPSDRFSAERTGGSVSTLTIQRTQQEDSAVYLCASSLIAKGVGEQFFGPGTRLTVL.

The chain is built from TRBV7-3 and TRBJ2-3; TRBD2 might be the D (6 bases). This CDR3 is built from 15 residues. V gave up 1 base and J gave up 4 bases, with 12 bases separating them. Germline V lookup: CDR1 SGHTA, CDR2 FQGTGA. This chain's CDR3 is CASSLIPGAPDTQYF. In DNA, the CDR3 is TGTGCCAGCAGCTTAATTCCGGGAGCACCAGATACGCAGTATTTT.

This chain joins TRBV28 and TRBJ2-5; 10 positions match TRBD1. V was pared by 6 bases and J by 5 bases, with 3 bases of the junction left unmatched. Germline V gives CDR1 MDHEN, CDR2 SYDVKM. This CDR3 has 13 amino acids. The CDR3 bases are TGTGCCAGCAGCGACAGGGGGCTCGAGACCCAGTACTTC. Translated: CASSDRGLETQYF.

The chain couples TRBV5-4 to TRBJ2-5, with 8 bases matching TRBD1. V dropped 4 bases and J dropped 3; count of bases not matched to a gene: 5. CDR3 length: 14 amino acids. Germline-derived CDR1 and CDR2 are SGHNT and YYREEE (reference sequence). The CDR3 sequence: CASSRTGREETQYF. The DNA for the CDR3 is TGTGCCAGCAGCAGGACAGGGCGTGAAGAGACCCAGTACTTC.

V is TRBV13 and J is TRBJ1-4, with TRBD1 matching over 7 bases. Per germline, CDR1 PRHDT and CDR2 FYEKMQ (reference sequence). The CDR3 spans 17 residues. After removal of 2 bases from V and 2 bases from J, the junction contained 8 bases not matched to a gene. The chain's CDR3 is CASSLMTGSATNEKLFF. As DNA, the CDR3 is TGTGCCAGCAGCTTAATGACAGGGTCTGCGACTAATGAAAAACTGTTTTTT.

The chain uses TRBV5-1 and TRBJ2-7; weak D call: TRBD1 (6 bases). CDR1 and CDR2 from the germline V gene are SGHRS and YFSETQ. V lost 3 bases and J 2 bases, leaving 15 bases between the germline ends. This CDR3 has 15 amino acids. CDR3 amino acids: CASSSIDRMTYEQYF. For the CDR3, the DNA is TGCGCCAGCAGCTCCATCGACAGGATGACCTACGAGCAGTACTTC.

The CDR3 nucleotides are TGTGCCAGCAGTTTGAACAGGGTAAAAATCGGCCTCGGGGTCTATGGCTACACCTTC. The encoded protein is CASSLNRVKIGLGVYGYTF. The rearrangement joins TRBV27 to TRBJ1-2; tentatively, D is TRBD1 (6 bases). CDR3 length equals 19 residues. CDR1 is MNHEY, CDR2 SMNVEV, per germline (reference sequence). Trimming shortened V by 3 bases and J by 4 bases, and 27 bases separated the two germline ends.

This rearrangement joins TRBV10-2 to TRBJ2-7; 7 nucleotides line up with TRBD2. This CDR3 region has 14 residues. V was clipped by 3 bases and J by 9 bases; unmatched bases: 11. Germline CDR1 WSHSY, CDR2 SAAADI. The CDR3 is CASSESGIPTAQYF. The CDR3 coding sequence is TGCGCCAGCAGTGAAAGCGGGATCCCTACGGCGCAGTACTTC.

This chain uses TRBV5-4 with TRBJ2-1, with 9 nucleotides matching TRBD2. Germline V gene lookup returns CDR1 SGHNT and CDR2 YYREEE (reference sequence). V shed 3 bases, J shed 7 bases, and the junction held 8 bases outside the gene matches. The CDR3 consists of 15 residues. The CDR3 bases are TGTGCCAGCAGCTCAGCTATGGCGGGGGGGAATGAGCAGTTCTTC. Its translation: CASSSAMAGGNEQFF.

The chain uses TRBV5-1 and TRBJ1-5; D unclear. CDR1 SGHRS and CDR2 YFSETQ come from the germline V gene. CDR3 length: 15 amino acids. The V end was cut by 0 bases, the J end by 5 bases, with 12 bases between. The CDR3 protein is CASSLGEGRYQPQHF. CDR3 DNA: TGCGCCAGCAGCTTGGGCGAGGGTAGGTATCAGCCCCAGCATTTT. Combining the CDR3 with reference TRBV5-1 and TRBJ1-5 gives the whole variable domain KAGVTQTPRYLIKTRGQQVTLSCSPISGHRSVSWYQQTPGQGLQFLFEYFSETQRNKGNFPGRFSGRQFSNSRSEMNVSTLELGDSALYLCASSLGEGRYQPQHFGDGTRLSIL.

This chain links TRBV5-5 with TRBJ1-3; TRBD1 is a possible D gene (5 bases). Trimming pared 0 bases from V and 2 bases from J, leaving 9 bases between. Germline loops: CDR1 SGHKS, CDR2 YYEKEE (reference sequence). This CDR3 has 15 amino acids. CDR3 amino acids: CASSLGAGPGNTIYF. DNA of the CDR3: TGTGCCAGCAGCTTGGGAGCAGGGCCTGGAAACACCATATATTTT.

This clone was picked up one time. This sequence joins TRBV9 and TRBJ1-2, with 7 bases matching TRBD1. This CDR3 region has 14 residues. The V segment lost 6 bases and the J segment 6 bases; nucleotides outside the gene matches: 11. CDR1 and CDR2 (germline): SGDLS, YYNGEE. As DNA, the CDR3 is TGTGCCAGCACCCAACCGGGACAGTGGAATGGCTACACCTTC. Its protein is CASTQPGQWNGYTF.

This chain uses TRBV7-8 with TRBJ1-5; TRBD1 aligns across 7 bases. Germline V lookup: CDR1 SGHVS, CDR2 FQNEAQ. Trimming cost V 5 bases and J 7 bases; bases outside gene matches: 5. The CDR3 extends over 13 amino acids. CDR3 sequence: CASSTDRVQPQHF. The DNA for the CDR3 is TGTGCCAGCAGCACAGACAGGGTCCAGCCCCAGCATTTT.

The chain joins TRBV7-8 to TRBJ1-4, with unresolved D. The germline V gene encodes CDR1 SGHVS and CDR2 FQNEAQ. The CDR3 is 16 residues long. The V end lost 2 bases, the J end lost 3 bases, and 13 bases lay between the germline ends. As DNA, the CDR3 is TGTGCCAGCAGCTTAAGGCGGGGTAAAGCTAATGAAAAACTGTTTTTT. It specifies CASSLRRGKANEKLFF.

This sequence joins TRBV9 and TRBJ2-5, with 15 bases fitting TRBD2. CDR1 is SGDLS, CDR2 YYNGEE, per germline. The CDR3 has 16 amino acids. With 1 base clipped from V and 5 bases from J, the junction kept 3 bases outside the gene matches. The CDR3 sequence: CASSVRTSGGVETQYF. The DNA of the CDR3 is TGTGCCAGCAGCGTACGGACTAGCGGGGGGGTTGAGACCCAGTACTTC.

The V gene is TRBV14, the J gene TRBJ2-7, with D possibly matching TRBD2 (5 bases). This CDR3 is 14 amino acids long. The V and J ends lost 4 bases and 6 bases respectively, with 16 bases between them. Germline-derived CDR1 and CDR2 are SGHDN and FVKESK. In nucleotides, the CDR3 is TGTGCCAGCAGCCGGGCCCGGGGATTGGGCGAGCAGTACGTC. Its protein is CASSRARGLGEQYV.

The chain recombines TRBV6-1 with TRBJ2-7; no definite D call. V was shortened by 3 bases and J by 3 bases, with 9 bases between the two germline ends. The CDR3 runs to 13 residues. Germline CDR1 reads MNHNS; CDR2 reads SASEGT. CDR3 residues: CASSESPSYEQYV. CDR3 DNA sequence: TGTGCCAGCAGTGAGTCCCCCAGCTACGAGCAGTACGTC.